This is a list of T cell receptor beta chains from one sample in a study of tumor-infiltrating lymphocytes in primary liver carcinoma. TCRdb reprocessed the multiplex PCR reads via MiXCR and lists one record per CDR3 protein. The sample records nearly 50,000 distinct CDR3 sequences, 70% to 75% being singletons. Sequencing was done on a sample of liver tumor tissue from sampling region 3. Every receptor here comes from a man in his forties or fifties with primary liver carcinoma and hepatitis B virus infection. The CDR3 runs from the conserved cysteine through the conserved F or W. Each record gives: J gene, V gene, CDR3 protein.

j_gene: TRBJ2-1
v_gene: TRBV28
CDR3aa: CASSIALGTGSSQQFF

j_gene: TRBJ2-3
v_gene: TRBV10-1
CDR3aa: CASSESSGSTYTQYF

j_gene: TRBJ2-7
v_gene: TRBV28
CDR3aa: CASTPLGRGIYDQYF

j_gene: TRBJ2-1
v_gene: TRBV28
CDR3aa: CASSSPLYTYNEQFF

j_gene: TRBJ2-5
v_gene: TRBV6-6
CDR3aa: CASRGGGPGETQYF

j_gene: TRBJ1-5
v_gene: TRBV20-1
CDR3aa: CSAVQGVRANQPQHF

j_gene: TRBJ1-1
v_gene: TRBV28
CDR3aa: CAIADRNTEAFF

j_gene: TRBJ1-5
v_gene: TRBV4-1
CDR3aa: CASSPQGTGVSNQPQHF

j_gene: TRBJ2-3
v_gene: TRBV6-2/TRBV6-3
CDR3aa: CANSFDTPSTDTQYF

j_gene: TRBJ1-2
v_gene: TRBV6-1
CDR3aa: CASMAGGIDYGYTF

j_gene: TRBJ2-2
v_gene: TRBV4-1
CDR3aa: CARSRDRVFTEELFF

j_gene: TRBJ1-2
v_gene: TRBV11-2
CDR3aa: CISSLEGSYGYTF

j_gene: TRBJ2-1
v_gene: TRBV28
CDR3aa: CASMPSGSNERFF

j_gene: TRBJ2-5
v_gene: TRBV10-1
CDR3aa: CASGEEGQETQYF

j_gene: TRBJ2-2
v_gene: TRBV12-3/TRBV12-4
CDR3aa: CASSPGQGGTGELFF

j_gene: TRBJ2-5
v_gene: TRBV11-2
CDR3aa: CASSYVAGPQETQYF

j_gene: TRBJ2-5
v_gene: TRBV5-1
CDR3aa: CDSSLGDYIQETQYF

j_gene: TRBJ2-7
v_gene: TRBV12-3/TRBV12-4
CDR3aa: CVSSLGIGAEQYF

j_gene: TRBJ1-2
v_gene: TRBV10-1
CDR3aa: CARSDGWRKTGYTF

j_gene: TRBJ2-2
v_gene: TRBV6-5
CDR3aa: CASRYDPARAGELFF

j_gene: TRBJ2-2
v_gene: TRBV28
CDR3aa: CASSRAGGSTGELFF

j_gene: TRBJ2-1
v_gene: TRBV4-1
CDR3aa: CASSHDSSGSINEQFF

j_gene: TRBJ2-1
v_gene: TRBV12-3/TRBV12-4
CDR3aa: CASSLLGNEQFF

j_gene: TRBJ2-7
v_gene: TRBV7-2
CDR3aa: CASNPGTYTYEQYF

j_gene: TRBJ1-1
v_gene: TRBV10-3
CDR3aa: CAFCDTSGGRERAFF

j_gene: TRBJ2-1
v_gene: TRBV11-2
CDR3aa: CSNSPEYNEQFF

j_gene: TRBJ2-3
v_gene: TRBV6-5
CDR3aa: CVSSYSGGTGGTQYF

j_gene: TRBJ1-1
v_gene: TRBV5-1
CDR3aa: CASSLAGGARTESFF

j_gene: TRBJ2-3
v_gene: TRBV7-9
CDR3aa: CASSWRDGCTDTQYF

j_gene: TRBJ2-7
v_gene: TRBV11-2
CDR3aa: CPRSSTWGRRYEQYF

j_gene: TRBJ1-5
v_gene: TRBV12-3/TRBV12-4
CDR3aa: CASSLRTGGLSIAVNQPQHF

j_gene: TRBJ2-5
v_gene: TRBV6-5
CDR3aa: CASSRIGGVQETQYF

j_gene: TRBJ2-4
v_gene: TRBV28
CDR3aa: CASSSLRNVGWVNIQYF

j_gene: TRBJ2-7
v_gene: TRBV12-3/TRBV12-4
CDR3aa: CANTLDLGGTYEQYF

j_gene: TRBJ1-1
v_gene: TRBV12-3/TRBV12-4
CDR3aa: CASSRGRTTEAFF

j_gene: TRBJ2-1
v_gene: TRBV11-2
CDR3aa: CASTSLGLARVPAAYNEQFF

j_gene: TRBJ1-6
v_gene: TRBV5-6
CDR3aa: CASSPGRYYNSPLHF

j_gene: TRBJ2-3
v_gene: TRBV6-5
CDR3aa: CASMRSDTQYF

j_gene: TRBJ2-3
v_gene: TRBV29-1
CDR3aa: CSVGGAGEGTVDTQYF

j_gene: TRBJ2-3
v_gene: TRBV18
CDR3aa: CASSPPVVDTQYF

j_gene: TRBJ2-4
v_gene: TRBV29-1
CDR3aa: CSVRVTGRYLGNIQYF

j_gene: TRBJ2-1
v_gene: TRBV29-1
CDR3aa: CSVERTSGGNEQFF

j_gene: TRBJ2-1
v_gene: TRBV11-2
CDR3aa: CASSLDRGGRFYNEQFF

j_gene: TRBJ1-1
v_gene: TRBV12-3/TRBV12-4
CDR3aa: CASSTGSTEAFF

j_gene: TRBJ1-4
v_gene: TRBV7-8
CDR3aa: CASSLATGGHEKLFF

j_gene: TRBJ1-5
v_gene: TRBV4-1
CDR3aa: CASSQDIAGWQPQHF

j_gene: TRBJ1-6
v_gene: TRBV12-3/TRBV12-4
CDR3aa: CASSTTTGRNSPFHF

j_gene: TRBJ2-2
v_gene: TRBV24-1
CDR3aa: CATSNFRTGNTGELFF

j_gene: TRBJ2-1
v_gene: TRBV29-1
CDR3aa: CSVEDSSGRLNERFF

j_gene: TRBJ2-1
v_gene: TRBV13
CDR3aa: CARSPRLPSPSYNEQFF

j_gene: TRBJ2-1
v_gene: TRBV10-2
CDR3aa: CASSKNRNEQFF

j_gene: TRBJ2-3
v_gene: TRBV10-3
CDR3aa: CAIGGQAGTDTQYF

j_gene: TRBJ1-5
v_gene: TRBV12-3/TRBV12-4
CDR3aa: CTSSLPISNQPQHF

j_gene: TRBJ2-2
v_gene: TRBV10-3
CDR3aa: CAIKVEGNTGELFF

j_gene: TRBJ2-3
v_gene: TRBV11-2
CDR3aa: CASNPPGGRDTDTQYF

j_gene: TRBJ1-3
v_gene: TRBV7-2
CDR3aa: CASSLGGGVGNTIYF

j_gene: TRBJ1-2
v_gene: TRBV6-5
CDR3aa: CASSYNRGGRDNGYTF

j_gene: TRBJ1-5
v_gene: TRBV13
CDR3aa: CASSSNPPTGGDDQPRHF

j_gene: TRBJ1-4
v_gene: TRBV30
CDR3aa: CAWSSPSQDYGEKLFF